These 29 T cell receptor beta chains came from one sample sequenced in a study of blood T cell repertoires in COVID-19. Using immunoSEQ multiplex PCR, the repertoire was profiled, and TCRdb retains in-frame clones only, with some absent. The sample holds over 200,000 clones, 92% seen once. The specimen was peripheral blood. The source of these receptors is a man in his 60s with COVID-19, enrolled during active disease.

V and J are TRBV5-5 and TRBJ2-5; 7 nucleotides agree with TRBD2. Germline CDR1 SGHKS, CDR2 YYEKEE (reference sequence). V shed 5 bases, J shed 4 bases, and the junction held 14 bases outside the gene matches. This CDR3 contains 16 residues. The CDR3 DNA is TGTGCCAGCAGGATCCTACCGACTAGCATCGGAGAGACCCAGTACTTC. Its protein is CASRILPTSIGETQYF.

The CDR3, as DNA: TGTGCCAGCGCCACAGGGGGCGTTAGTAATGAGCAGTTCTTC. Protein product: CASATGGVSNEQFF. This chain uses TRBV28 with TRBJ2-1, with 9 bases aligning to TRBD1. The trim removed 8 bases at V and 7 bases at J, leaving 9 bases unmatched. This CDR3 region has 14 residues. Germline CDR1 MDHEN, CDR2 SYDVKM.

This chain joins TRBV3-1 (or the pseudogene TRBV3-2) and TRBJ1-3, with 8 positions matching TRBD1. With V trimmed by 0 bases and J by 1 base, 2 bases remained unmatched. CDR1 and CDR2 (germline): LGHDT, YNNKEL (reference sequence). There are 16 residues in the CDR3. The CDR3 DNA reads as TGTGCCAGCAGCCAAGAGCGGACAGGGTCTGGAAACACCATATATTTT. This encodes CASSQERTGSGNTIYF.

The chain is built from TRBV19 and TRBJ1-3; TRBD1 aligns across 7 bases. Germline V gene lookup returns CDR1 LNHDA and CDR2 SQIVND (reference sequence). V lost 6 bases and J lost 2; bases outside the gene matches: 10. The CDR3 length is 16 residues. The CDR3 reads CASRSWTGATGNTIYF. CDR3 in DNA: TGTGCCAGTAGGTCCTGGACAGGTGCTACTGGAAACACCATATATTTT.

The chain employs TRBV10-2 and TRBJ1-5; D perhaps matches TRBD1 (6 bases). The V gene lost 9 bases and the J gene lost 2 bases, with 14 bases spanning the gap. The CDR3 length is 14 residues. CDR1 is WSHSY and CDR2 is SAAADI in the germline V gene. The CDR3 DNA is TGCGCCAGTACACAGGGAGTAGGCAATCAGCCCCAGCATTTT. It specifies CASTQGVGNQPQHF.

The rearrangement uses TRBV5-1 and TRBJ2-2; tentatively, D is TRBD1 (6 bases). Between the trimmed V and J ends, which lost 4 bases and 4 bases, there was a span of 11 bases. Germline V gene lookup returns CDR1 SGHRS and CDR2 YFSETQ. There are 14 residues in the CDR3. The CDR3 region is CASSADRITGELFF. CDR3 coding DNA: TGCGCCAGCAGCGCCGACAGGATCACCGGGGAGCTGTTTTTT.

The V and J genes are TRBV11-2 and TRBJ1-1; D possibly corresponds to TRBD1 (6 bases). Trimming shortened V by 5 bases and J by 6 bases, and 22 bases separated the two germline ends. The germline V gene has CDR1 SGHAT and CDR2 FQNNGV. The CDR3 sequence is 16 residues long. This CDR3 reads CASSPEAGAGGSEAFF. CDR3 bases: TGTGCCAGCAGCCCCGAGGCAGGGGCGGGCGGCTCTGAAGCTTTCTTT.

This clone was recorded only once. The CDR3 DNA follows: TGTGCCAGCGGGCTCGAGGGCCCCAGTAGCAATCAGCCCCAGCATTTT. Translated, it gives CASGLEGPSSNQPQHF. The genes are TRBV28 and TRBJ1-5; D ambiguous. Per germline, CDR1 MDHEN and CDR2 SYDVKM. The CDR3 has 16 residues. Trimming removed 8 bases at V and 0 bases at J, with 17 bases between. Filled out from reference TRBV28 and TRBJ1-5, the complete variable domain reads DVKVTQSSRYLVKRTGEKVFLECVQDMDHENMFWYRQDPGLGLRLIYFSYDVKMKEKGDIPEGYSVSREKKERFSLILESASTNQTSMYLCASGLEGPSSNQPQHFGDGTRLSIL.

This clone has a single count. The CDR3 DNA follows: TGTGCCAGCAGCTTATCTAGGCAGCTAAACACTGAAGCTTTCTTT. It yields the protein CASSLSRQLNTEAFF. The chain recombines TRBV7-2 with TRBJ1-1; D is uncertain. CDR3 length: 15 residues. The V gene lost 2 bases and the J gene lost 2 bases, with 12 bases spanning the gap. Germline V gene sequence: CDR1 SGHTA, CDR2 FQGNSA.

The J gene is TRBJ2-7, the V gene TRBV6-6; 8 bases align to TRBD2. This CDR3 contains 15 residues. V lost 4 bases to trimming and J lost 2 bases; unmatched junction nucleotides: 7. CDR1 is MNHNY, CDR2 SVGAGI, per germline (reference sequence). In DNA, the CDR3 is TGTGCCAGCAGTTCACAGCGGGAGTTAACCTACGAGCAGTACTTC. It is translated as CASSSQRELTYEQYF.

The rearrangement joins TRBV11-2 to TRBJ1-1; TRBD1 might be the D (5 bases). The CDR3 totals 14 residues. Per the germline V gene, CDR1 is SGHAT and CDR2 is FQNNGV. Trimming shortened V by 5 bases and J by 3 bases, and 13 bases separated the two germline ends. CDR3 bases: TGTGCCAGCAGCATAAGGGGTGGGGACACTGAAGCTTTCTTT. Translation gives CASSIRGGDTEAFF.

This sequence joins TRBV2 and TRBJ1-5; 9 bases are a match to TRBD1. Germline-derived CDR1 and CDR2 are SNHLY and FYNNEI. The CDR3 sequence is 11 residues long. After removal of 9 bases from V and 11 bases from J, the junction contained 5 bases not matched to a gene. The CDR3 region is CASGTGSTQHF. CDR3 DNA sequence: TGTGCCAGTGGGACAGGGAGTACCCAGCATTTT.

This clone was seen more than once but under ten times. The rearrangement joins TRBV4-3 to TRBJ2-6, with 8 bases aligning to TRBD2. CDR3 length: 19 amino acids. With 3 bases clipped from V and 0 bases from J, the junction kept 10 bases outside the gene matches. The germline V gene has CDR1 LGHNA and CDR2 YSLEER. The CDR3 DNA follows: TGCGCCAGCAGCCATAATAGCGGGACGGCTCACTCTGGGGCCAACGTCCTGACTTTC. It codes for CASSHNSGTAHSGANVLTF.

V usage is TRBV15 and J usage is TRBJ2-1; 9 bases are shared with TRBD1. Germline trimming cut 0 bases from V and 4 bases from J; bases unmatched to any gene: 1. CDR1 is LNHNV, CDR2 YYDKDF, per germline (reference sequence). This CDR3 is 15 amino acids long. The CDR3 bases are TGTGCCACCAGCAGAGAAGGGACAGGGTACAATGAGCAGTTCTTC. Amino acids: CATSREGTGYNEQFF.

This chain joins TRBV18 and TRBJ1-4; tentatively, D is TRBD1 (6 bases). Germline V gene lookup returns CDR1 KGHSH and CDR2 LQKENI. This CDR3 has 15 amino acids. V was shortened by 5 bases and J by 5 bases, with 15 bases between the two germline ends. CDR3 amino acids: CASSKQGVENEKLFF. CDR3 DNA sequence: TGTGCCAGCTCAAAACAGGGAGTTGAGAATGAAAAACTGTTTTTT. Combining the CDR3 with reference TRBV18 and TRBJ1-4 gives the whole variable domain NAGVMQNPRHLVRRRGQEARLRCSPMKGHSHVYWYRQLPEEGLKFMVYLQKENIIDESGMPKERFSAEFPKEGPSILRIQQVVRGDSAAYFCASSKQGVENEKLFFGSGTQLSVL.

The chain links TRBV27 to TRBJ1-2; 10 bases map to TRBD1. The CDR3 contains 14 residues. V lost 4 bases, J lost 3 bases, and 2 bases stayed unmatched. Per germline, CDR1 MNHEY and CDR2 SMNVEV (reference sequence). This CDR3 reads CASSYDRGHYGYTF. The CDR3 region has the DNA TGTGCCAGCAGTTACGACAGGGGGCACTATGGCTACACCTTC.

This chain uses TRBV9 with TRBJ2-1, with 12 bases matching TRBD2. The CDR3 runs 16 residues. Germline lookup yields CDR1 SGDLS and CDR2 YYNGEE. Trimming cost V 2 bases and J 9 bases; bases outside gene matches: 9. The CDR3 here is CASSVGLAGNLGEQFF. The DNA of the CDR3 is TGTGCCAGCAGCGTCGGACTAGCGGGAAATTTAGGTGAGCAGTTCTTC.

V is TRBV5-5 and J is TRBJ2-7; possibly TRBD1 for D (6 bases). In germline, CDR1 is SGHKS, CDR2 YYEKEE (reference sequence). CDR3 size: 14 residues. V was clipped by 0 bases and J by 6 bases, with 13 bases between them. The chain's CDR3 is CASSLAPKGGEQYF. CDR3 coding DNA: TGTGCCAGCAGCTTGGCCCCAAAAGGGGGCGAGCAGTACTTC. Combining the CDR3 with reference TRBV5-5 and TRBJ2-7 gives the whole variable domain DAGVTQSPTHLIKTRGQQVTLRCSPISGHKSVSWYQQVLGQGPQFIFQYYEKEERGRGNFPDRFSARQFPNYSSELNVNALLLGDSALYLCASSLAPKGGEQYFGPGTRLTVT.

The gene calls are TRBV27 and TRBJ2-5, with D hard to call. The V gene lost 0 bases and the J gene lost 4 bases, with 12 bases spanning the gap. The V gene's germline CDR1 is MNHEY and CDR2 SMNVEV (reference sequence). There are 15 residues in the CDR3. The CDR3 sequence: CASSLSISSRETQYF. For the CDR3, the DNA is TGTGCCAGCAGTTTATCAATAAGCTCGAGAGAGACCCAGTACTTC.

The CDR3 region is CASSLGVASSEQYF. In DNA, the CDR3 is TGCGCCAGCAGCTTGGGGGTCGCTAGCAGCGAGCAGTACTTC. The chain links TRBV5-1 to TRBJ2-7, with D maybe TRBD2 (5 bases). This CDR3 region has 14 residues. In germline, CDR1 is SGHRS, CDR2 YFSETQ. Between the trimmed V and J ends, which lost 0 bases and 6 bases, there was a span of 13 bases.

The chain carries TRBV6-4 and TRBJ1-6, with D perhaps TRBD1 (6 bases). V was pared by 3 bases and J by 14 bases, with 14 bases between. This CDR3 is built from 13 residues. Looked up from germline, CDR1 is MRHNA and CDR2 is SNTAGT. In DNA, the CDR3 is TGTGCCAGCAGTGAAGACTCGGGACAAACCCTCCACTTT. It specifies CASSEDSGQTLHF.

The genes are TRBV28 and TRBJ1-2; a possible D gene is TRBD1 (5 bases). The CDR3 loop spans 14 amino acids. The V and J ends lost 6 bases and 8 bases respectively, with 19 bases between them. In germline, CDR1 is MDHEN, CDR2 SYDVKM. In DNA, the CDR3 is TGTGCCAGCAGCCGAGAGAGGGACTGGGAGGGCTACACCTTC. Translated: CASSRERDWEGYTF.

CDR3 region: CASSSSGGGNTIYF. In DNA, the CDR3 is TGTGCCAGCAGCTCAAGTGGCGGTGGAAACACCATATATTTT. This rearrangement joins TRBV7-8 to TRBJ1-3; D gene unclear. Germline CDR1 and CDR2: SGHVS and FQNEAQ. The CDR3 has 14 residues. The V end lost 4 bases, the J end lost 3 bases, and 10 bases lay between the germline ends.

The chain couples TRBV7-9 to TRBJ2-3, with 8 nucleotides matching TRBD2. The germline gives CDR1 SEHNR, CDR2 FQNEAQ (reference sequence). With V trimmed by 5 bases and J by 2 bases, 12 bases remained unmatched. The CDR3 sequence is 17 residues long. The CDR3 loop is CASSPGLASYDTDTQYF. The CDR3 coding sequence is TGTGCCAGCAGCCCAGGACTAGCTTCATATGACACAGATACGCAGTATTTT.

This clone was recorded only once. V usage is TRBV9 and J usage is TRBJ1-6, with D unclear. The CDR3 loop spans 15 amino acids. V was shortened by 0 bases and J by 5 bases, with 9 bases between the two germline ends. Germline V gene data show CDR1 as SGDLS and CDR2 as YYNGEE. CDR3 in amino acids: CASSVGGRNNSPLHF. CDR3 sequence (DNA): TGTGCCAGCAGCGTAGGAGGGAGGAATAATTCACCCCTCCACTTT. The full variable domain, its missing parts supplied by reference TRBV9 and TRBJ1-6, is DSGVTQTPKHLITATGQRVTLRCSPRSGDLSVYWYQQSLDQGLQFLIQYYNGEERAKGNILERFSAQQFPDLHSELNLSSLELGDSALYFCASSVGGRNNSPLHFGNGTRLTVT.

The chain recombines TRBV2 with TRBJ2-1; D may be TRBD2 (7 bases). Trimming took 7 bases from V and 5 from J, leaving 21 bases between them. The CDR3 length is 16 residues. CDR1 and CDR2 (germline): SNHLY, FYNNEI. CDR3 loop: CASTGGRGQPHNEQFF. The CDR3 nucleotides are TGTGCCAGCACCGGAGGGCGGGGGCAACCTCACAATGAGCAGTTCTTC.

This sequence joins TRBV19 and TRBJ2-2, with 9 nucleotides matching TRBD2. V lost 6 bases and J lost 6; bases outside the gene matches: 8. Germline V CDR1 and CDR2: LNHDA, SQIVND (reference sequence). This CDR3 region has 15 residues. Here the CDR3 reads CASSLAGTGPGELFF. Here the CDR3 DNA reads TGTGCCAGTAGCCTAGCGGGGACCGGACCCGGGGAGCTGTTTTTT.

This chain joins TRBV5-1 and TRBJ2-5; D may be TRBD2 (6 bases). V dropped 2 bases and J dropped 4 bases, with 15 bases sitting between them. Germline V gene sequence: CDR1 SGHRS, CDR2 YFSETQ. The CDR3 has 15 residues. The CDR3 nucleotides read TGCGCCAGCAGCTTTGGCCGAAACGGGGGAGAGACCCAGTACTTC. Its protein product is CASSFGRNGGETQYF. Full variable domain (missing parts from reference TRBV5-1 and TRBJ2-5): KAGVTQTPRYLIKTRGQQVTLSCSPISGHRSVSWYQQTPGQGLQFLFEYFSETQRNKGNFPGRFSGRQFSNSRSEMNVSTLELGDSALYLCASSFGRNGGETQYFGPGTRLLVL.

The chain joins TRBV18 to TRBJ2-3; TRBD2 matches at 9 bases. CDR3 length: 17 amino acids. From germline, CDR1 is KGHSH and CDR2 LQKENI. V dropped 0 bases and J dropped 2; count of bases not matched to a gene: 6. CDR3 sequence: CASSPPKSGGTTDTQYF. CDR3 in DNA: TGTGCCAGCTCACCACCCAAAAGCGGGGGGACCACAGATACGCAGTATTTT.